This TCR beta chain was identified during a study of cytomegalovirus exposure and HLA in healthy donors. Study-level background: Later analysis reported that the roughly 130 validation repertoires shared the platform of the 500 to 850 first-cohort repertoires. General observations from the study: Investigators reported 150 to 200 TCR beta chains as tied to cytomegalovirus.

The study drew the donors from its approximately 120-subject validation cohort, separate from the 666-subject first cohort. Ten or more counts support this clone. Antigen: not known. J gave up 8 bases and V 4 bases, and 8 bases lay outside the gene matches. The germline V gene has CDR1 SGHNT and CDR2 YYREEE (reference sequence). CDR3 length: 13 amino acids. Some clones are missing from TCRdb's copy, which holds only in-frame ones; the method was immunoSEQ multiplex PCR. The table shows some 130,000 clones, with 82% occurring only once. J is TRBJ1-2 and V is TRBV5-4, with 7 bases matching TRBD1. The material sequenced was PBMCs. This clonotype was sampled from a man aged 25 to 40 in good health and CMV-seropositive. Here the CDR3 reads CASSPAGTVGYTF. The CDR3 DNA reads as TGTGCCAGCAGCCCTGCCGGGACAGTCGGCTACACCTTC.